Presented here are 18 T cell receptor beta chains from one specimen sequenced in a study of blood T cell repertoires in COVID-19 (dated by TCRdb to about 2020). The library came from the immunoSEQ multiplex PCR assay. TCRdb took over this immuneACCESS table, retaining in-frame rearrangements with V and J assigned. Such tables are incomplete; in checked studies, under half of the missing clones stem from an unresolved V gene, and the remainder is unexplained. Within this sample are roughly 73,000 clones, with roughly nine tenths of them counted one time only. The ten largest clones add up to about 4% of the sample. Sequences were obtained from peripheral blood. The receptor set was obtained from a man between 65 and 80 years old with active COVID-19.

Worth noting for this clone: The sample contains more than one DNA sequence encoding this CDR3. In DNA, the CDR3 is TGTGCCAGCAGCCGAGCGGGAGGTAGCACAGATACGCAGTATTTT. Protein: CASSRAGGSTDTQYF. V and J are TRBV7-3 and TRBJ2-3, with 9 bases aligning to TRBD2. J was trimmed by 0 bases and V by 5 bases; bases with no gene match: 3. Per germline, CDR1 SGHTA and CDR2 FQGTGA. The CDR3 contains 15 residues.

The chain combines TRBV5-4 with TRBJ1-1; 8 nucleotides match TRBD1. Germline V gene sequence: CDR1 SGHNT, CDR2 YYREEE (reference sequence). J lost 11 bases, V lost 3 bases, and 6 bases had no gene match. This CDR3 region has 12 residues. The CDR3 reads CASSSMTGEAFF. CDR3 nucleotide sequence: TGTGCCAGCAGCTCTATGACAGGGGAGGCTTTCTTT.

Remarks on this clone: The junction differs from germline at one of its ends, possibly a read error. This sequence joins TRBV5-5 and TRBJ2-3, with 7 bases identical to TRBD2. Per germline, CDR1 SGHKS and CDR2 YYEKEE (reference sequence). This CDR3 spans 14 amino acids. CDR3 sequence reads: CASSWAGGGGGGWF. CDR3 DNA sequence: TGTGCCAGCAGCTGGGCCGGGGGAGGCGGCGGGGGTTGGTTT.

CDR3: CASSPGLNEQFF. The CDR3 region has the DNA TGTGCCAGCAGCCCGGGTCTGAATGAGCAGTTCTTC. V is TRBV28 and J is TRBJ2-1; D remains unclear. Germline V gene sequence: CDR1 MDHEN, CDR2 SYDVKM. CDR3 length: 12 amino acids. V was pared by 6 bases and J by 7 bases, with 10 bases between.

The chain combines TRBV3-1 (or the pseudogene TRBV3-2) with TRBJ1-3; D remains unclear. Germline CDR1 reads LGHDT; CDR2 reads YNNKEL (reference sequence). Trimming stripped 2 bases from V and 0 bases from J, with 11 bases between. This CDR3 contains 16 residues. CDR3 in DNA: TGTGCCAGCAGCCAATCCGGCGGAGGCTCTGGAAACACCATATATTTT. Translation: CASSQSGGGSGNTIYF.

The chain is built from TRBV7-9 and TRBJ2-7, with 7 positions matching TRBD1. CDR1 SEHNR and CDR2 FQNEAQ come from the germline V gene (reference sequence). Trimming removed 5 bases from V and 6 bases from J; junction bases left unmatched: 10. The CDR3 runs to 14 residues. The CDR3 is CASSITGVAFEQYF. The CDR3 DNA sequence: TGTGCCAGCAGCATCACAGGGGTCGCCTTCGAGCAGTACTTC.

The J gene is TRBJ1-6, the V gene TRBV18; 9 nucleotides match TRBD1. CDR3 length: 15 amino acids. Trimming at V came to 6 bases and at J to 10 bases, leaving 10 bases not matched to a gene. Germline-derived CDR1 and CDR2 are KGHSH and LQKENI. The CDR3 DNA is TGTGCCAGCTCCCGCGAGGGACAGGGTCGCTCACCCCTCCACTTT. It codes for CASSREGQGRSPLHF.

The rearrangement links TRBV23-1 to TRBJ1-1, with 8 bases lining up with TRBD1. TRBV23-1 is designated an ORF whose function remains uncertain. V shed 3 bases and J 0 bases; nucleotides not matched to a gene: 15. The CDR3 runs 19 residues. CDR3 DNA: TGCGCCAGCAGTCATTGGGGGAGGGACAGGCCCCCTCTGAACACTGAAGCTTTCTTT. Amino acids: CASSHWGRDRPPLNTEAFF.

V gene TRBV30 combines with J gene TRBJ2-1, with D perhaps TRBD2 (5 bases). V lost 8 bases, J lost 1 base, and 12 bases lay in between. Per the germline V gene, CDR1 is GTSNPN and CDR2 is SVGIG (reference sequence). The CDR3 spans 13 residues. CDR3 residues: CARTGNSYNEQFF. CDR3 DNA sequence: TGTGCCCGAACGGGAAATTCCTACAATGAGCAGTTCTTC.

J is TRBJ1-1 and V is TRBV19, with 10 bases identical to TRBD1. CDR3 length: 12 amino acids. With 8 bases clipped from V and 5 bases from J, the junction kept 2 bases outside the gene matches. The germline V gene encodes CDR1 LNHDA and CDR2 SQIVND (reference sequence). The CDR3, as DNA: TGTGCCAGTCAGGACAGGGGGACTGAAGCTTTCTTT. Encoded protein: CASQDRGTEAFF.

The chain is built from TRBV11-3 and TRBJ2-7; D is undetermined. V lost 1 base, J lost 0 bases, and 7 bases lay in between. The CDR3 sequence is 14 residues long. In germline, CDR1 is SGHNT, CDR2 YENEEA. CDR3 sequence reads: CASSLVLSSYEQYF. The CDR3 DNA sequence: TGTGCCAGCAGCTTAGTCCTGAGCTCCTACGAGCAGTACTTC.

This clone was seen a single time. The CDR3 nucleotides are TGTGCCTGGAGTGGACTAGCCGCCTACGAGCAGTACTTC. The encoded protein is CAWSGLAAYEQYF. V is TRBV30 and J is TRBJ2-7; 7 bases fit TRBD2. The CDR3 is 13 residues long. The ends lost 1 base at V and 2 bases at J; junction bases unmatched: 2. From germline, CDR1 is GTSNPN and CDR2 SVGIG (reference sequence). Filled out from reference TRBV30 and TRBJ2-7, the complete variable domain reads SQTIHQWPATLVQPVGSPLSLECTVEGTSNPNLYWYRQAAGRGLQLLFYSVGIGQISSEVPQNLSASRPQDRQFILSSKKLLLSDSGFYLCAWSGLAAYEQYFGPGTRLTVT.

J is TRBJ1-1 and V is TRBV19, with TRBD1 as a possible D gene (6 bases). Germline V gene sequence: CDR1 LNHDA, CDR2 SQIVND (reference sequence). With 1 base removed from V and 8 bases from J, the gap between germline ends came to 8 bases. This CDR3 comprises 12 residues. The CDR3 DNA reads as TGTGCCAGTAGTATAGCCGACAGGGAAGCTTTCTTT. It encodes CASSIADREAFF.

The chain is built from TRBV7-8 and TRBJ2-5; tentative D call: TRBD2 (6 bases). Germline CDR1 and CDR2: SGHVS and FQNEAQ. With 4 bases removed from V and 5 bases from J, the gap between germline ends came to 20 bases. CDR3 size: 16 residues. Written as DNA, the CDR3 is TGTGCCAGCAGCTGGGGTTGGCGAGGGCGGGACGAGACCCAGTACTTC. Its protein product is CASSWGWRGRDETQYF.

The chain combines TRBV19 with TRBJ2-3; perhaps TRBD2 as D (6 bases). CDR3 length: 13 amino acids. Germline V gives CDR1 LNHDA, CDR2 SQIVND (reference sequence). The V gene lost 6 bases and the J gene lost 2 bases, with 9 bases spanning the gap. The CDR3 reads CASRSGPTDTQYF. DNA of the CDR3: TGTGCCAGTAGGAGCGGGCCCACAGATACGCAGTATTTT.

The chain has TRBV12-3 or TRBV12-4 and TRBJ2-2; D remains unclear. This CDR3 has 13 amino acids. V dropped 4 bases and J dropped 13 bases, with 16 bases sitting between them. The CDR3 sequence is CASSSPRPLGLFF. The DNA for the CDR3 is TGTGCCAGCAGTTCCCCACGACCCCTAGGGCTGTTTTTT.

This clone was detected a few times. The chain links TRBV7-9 to TRBJ2-2; 10 bases fit TRBD1. The length of the CDR3 is 17 residues. With V trimmed by 5 bases and J by 6 bases, 12 bases remained unmatched. From germline, CDR1 is SEHNR and CDR2 FQNEAQ (reference sequence). CDR3 nucleotide sequence: TGTGCCAGCAGCACCCCGTATGGACAGGGGGTGGCCGGGGAGCTGTTTTTT. Residues: CASSTPYGQGVAGELFF.

This clone was counted once. J is TRBJ2-4 and V is TRBV2, with D perhaps matching TRBD2 (6 bases). The V end was cut by 4 bases, the J end by 8 bases, with 15 bases between. Germline-derived CDR1 and CDR2 are SNHLY and FYNNEI. The CDR3 has 14 amino acids. The CDR3 DNA is TGTGCCAGCAGTGGTCCGGAGGGCCTGTACATTCAGTACTTC. This sequence encodes CASSGPEGLYIQYF.